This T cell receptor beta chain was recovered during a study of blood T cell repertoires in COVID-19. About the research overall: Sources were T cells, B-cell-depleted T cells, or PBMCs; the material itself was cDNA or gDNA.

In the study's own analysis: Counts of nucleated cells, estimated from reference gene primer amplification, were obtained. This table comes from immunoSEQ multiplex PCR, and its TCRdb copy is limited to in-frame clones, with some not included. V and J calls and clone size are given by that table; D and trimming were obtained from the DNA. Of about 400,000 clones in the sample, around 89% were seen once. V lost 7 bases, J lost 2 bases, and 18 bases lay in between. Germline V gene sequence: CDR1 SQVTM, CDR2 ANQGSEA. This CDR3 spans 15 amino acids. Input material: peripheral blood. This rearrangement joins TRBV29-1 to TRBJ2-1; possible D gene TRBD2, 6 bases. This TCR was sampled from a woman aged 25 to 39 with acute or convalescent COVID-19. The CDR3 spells CSALIWGEAYNEQFF. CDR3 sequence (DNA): TGCAGCGCCCTCATTTGGGGGGAGGCCTACAATGAGCAGTTCTTC.